The 5 T cell receptor beta chains given below trace back to one sample, sequenced in a study of cytomegalovirus exposure and HLA in healthy donors. Both 60 Vbeta primers and 13 Jbeta primers went into the PCR. The data were produced by immunoSEQ multiplex PCR, yet TCRdb's version contains in-frame clones alone and is incomplete. In the table there are approximately 160,000 clones, roughly 82% of which are singletons. The sequencing input was PBMCs. The source is a woman between 50 and 59 years old in good health and CMV-seropositive.

The chain uses TRBV9 and TRBJ1-1; possibly TRBD1 for D (6 bases). The CDR3 spans 13 residues. Germline V gives CDR1 SGDLS, CDR2 YYNGEE. The germline V and J ends were trimmed by 0 bases and 3 bases, with 6 bases remaining between them. CDR3 nucleotide sequence: TGTGCCAGCAGCGTAGGGACAGACACTGAAGCTTTCTTT. This codes for CASSVGTDTEAFF.

The V gene is TRBV5-1, the J gene TRBJ2-5; 12 bases agree with TRBD2. Germline trimming cut 2 bases from V and 5 bases from J; bases unmatched to any gene: 16. The CDR3 contains 19 residues. Germline-derived CDR1 and CDR2 are SGHRS and YFSETQ. CDR3 amino acids: CASSLDRLAGDLTRETQYF. DNA of the CDR3: TGCGCCAGCAGCTTAGATCGACTAGCGGGGGACCTAACTCGGGAGACCCAGTACTTC.

This chain joins TRBV30 and TRBJ1-4, with D possibly being TRBD1 (5 bases). V lost 3 bases and J lost 12, with 23 bases in between. Germline V gene data show CDR1 as GTSNPN and CDR2 as SVGIG (reference sequence). This CDR3 comprises 15 residues. CDR3 nucleotide sequence: TGTGCCTGGAGGGAGGCGGGACTGGGGGGAAGGCAACTGTTTTTT. Residues: CAWREAGLGGRQLFF. Supplemented by reference TRBV30 and TRBJ1-4, the full variable domain reads SQTIHQWPATLVQPVGSPLSLECTVEGTSNPNLYWYRQAAGRGLQLLFYSVGIGQISSEVPQNLSASRPQDRQFILSSKKLLLSDSGFYLCAWREAGLGGRQLFFGSGTQLSVL.

The V call is TRBV11-1, the J call TRBJ2-3; 10 nucleotides align to TRBD2. Germline CDR1 SGHAT, CDR2 FQDESV (reference sequence). The CDR3 extends over 17 amino acids. V dropped 0 bases and J dropped 8; count of bases not matched to a gene: 11. The CDR3 sequence is CASSLALAGAKGGTQYF. DNA of the CDR3: TGTGCCAGCAGCTTAGCCCTAGCGGGGGCCAAGGGTGGTACGCAGTATTTT. Together with reference TRBV11-1 and TRBJ2-3, the CDR3 gives the full variable domain: EAEVAQSPRYKITEKSQAVAFWCDPISGHATLYWYRQILGQGPELLVQFQDESVVDDSQLPKDRFSAERLKGVDSTLKIQPAELGDSAMYLCASSLALAGAKGGTQYFGPGTRLTVL.

The chain carries TRBV2 and TRBJ2-5, with D perhaps matching TRBD1 (5 bases). Trimming removed 8 bases at V and 7 bases at J, with 20 bases between. CDR1 is SNHLY and CDR2 is FYNNEI in the germline V gene. The CDR3 has 14 residues. This CDR3 reads CASVTPDTPRTQYF. CDR3 bases: TGTGCCAGCGTGACCCCGGACACACCAAGGACCCAGTACTTC.